This entry lists 32 T cell receptor beta chains sequenced from one sample in a study of early stage breast cancer tumors. Repertoires were generated with immunoSEQ multiplex PCR, while TCRdb's copy carries only in-frame clones and drops some. Of more than 60,000 clones in the sample, more than 60% were seen once. Sequenced material: blood. The receptors were sampled from a person in their sixties or seventies with breast cancer.

The CDR3 here is CASSGDGGGELFF. The CDR3 DNA is TGTGCCAGCAGCGGCGACGGAGGCGGGGAGCTGTTTTTT. This chain uses TRBV9 with TRBJ2-2; possibly TRBD2 for D (5 bases). The V and J ends lost 3 bases and 7 bases respectively, with 10 bases between them. The germline V gene encodes CDR1 SGDLS and CDR2 YYNGEE. This CDR3 is 13 amino acids long.

The chain combines TRBV6-5 with TRBJ1-2; D unresolved. V was cut by 6 bases and J by 8 bases, with 13 bases left in between. This CDR3 has 12 residues. Per the germline V gene, CDR1 is MNHEY and CDR2 is SVGAGI. The CDR3 protein is CASRPSGSGYTF. DNA of the CDR3: TGTGCCAGCAGGCCCTCCGGGAGCGGCTACACCTTC.

This chain joins TRBV7-2 and TRBJ2-7; 12 bases fit TRBD2. The germline gives CDR1 SGHTA, CDR2 FQGNSA. With 5 bases clipped from V and 6 bases from J, the junction kept 11 bases outside the gene matches. The CDR3 is 16 amino acids. The CDR3 region has the DNA TGTGCCAGCAGCCCTCCGGGGCTAGCGGGAGGGCGCGAGCAGTACTTC. It is translated as CASSPPGLAGGREQYF.

The chain carries TRBV19 and TRBJ1-5, with D tentatively TRBD1 (6 bases). CDR1 LNHDA and CDR2 SQIVND come from the germline V gene (reference sequence). The ends were cut back, 7 bases at V and 6 bases at J, with 10 bases in the middle. CDR3 length equals 12 residues. The CDR3 reads CASNRVGQPQHF. CDR3 bases: TGTGCCAGTAACAGGGTGGGTCAGCCCCAGCATTTT. Combining the CDR3 with reference TRBV19 and TRBJ1-5 gives the whole variable domain DGGITQSPKYLFRKEGQNVTLSCEQNLNHDAMYWYRQDPGQGLRLIYYSQIVNDFQKGDIAEGYSVSREKKESFPLTVTSAQKNPTAFYLCASNRVGQPQHFGDGTRLSIL.

DNA of the CDR3: TGTGCCAGCAGCCCGGACAGGCTCCAAGAGACCCAGTACTTC. Translation gives CASSPDRLQETQYF. This chain joins TRBV4-2 and TRBJ2-5; 7 bases agree with TRBD1. The CDR3 loop spans 14 amino acids. Germline values: CDR1 LGHNA, CDR2 YNFKEQ. With 4 bases clipped from V and 1 base from J, the junction kept 3 bases outside the gene matches.

V is TRBV4-1 and J is TRBJ1-4, with D possibly TRBD1 on 5 matching bases. Between the trimmed V and J ends, which lost 0 bases and 8 bases, there was a span of 10 bases. Germline V CDR1 and CDR2: MGHRA, YSYEKL. The CDR3 has 14 amino acids. Written as DNA, the CDR3 is TGCGCCAGCAGCCAAGAAGAGGGGAGGGAAAAACTGTTTTTT. It specifies CASSQEEGREKLFF.

The chain employs TRBV7-9 and TRBJ1-2, with TRBD1 matching over 7 bases. With 5 bases clipped from V and 7 bases from J, the junction kept 7 bases outside the gene matches. The CDR3 is made up of 13 amino acids. Looked up from germline, CDR1 is SEHNR and CDR2 is FQNEAQ (reference sequence). CDR3 in DNA: TGTGCCAGCAGCGTCGACAGGGACGGTGGCTACACCTTC. Protein: CASSVDRDGGYTF. The whole variable domain, filled in from reference TRBV7-9 and TRBJ1-2, reads DTGVSQNPRHKITKRGQNVTFRCDPISEHNRLYWYRQTLGQGPEFLTYFQNEAQLEKSRLLSDRFSAERPKGSFSTLEIQRTEQGDSAMYLCASSVDRDGGYTFGSGTRLTVV.

V usage is TRBV10-2 and J usage is TRBJ1-6; D is unresolved. The CDR3 consists of 14 residues. Trimming shortened V by 3 bases and J by 8 bases, and 11 bases separated the two germline ends. Germline assignment: CDR1 WSHSY and CDR2 SAAADI. The CDR3 DNA reads TGCGCCAGCAGTGAAGTTTTTGGGGATTCACCCCTCCACTTT. It codes for CASSEVFGDSPLHF.

This sequence joins TRBV28 and TRBJ2-7, with 7 bases fitting TRBD1. The CDR3 totals 16 residues. Losses at the gene ends were 5 bases for V and 3 bases for J; bases not matched to a gene: 13. Germline V gene sequence: CDR1 MDHEN, CDR2 SYDVKM. This CDR3 reads CASSPPEDRLLYEQYF. CDR3 in DNA: TGTGCCAGCAGTCCGCCGGAGGACAGGCTCCTCTACGAGCAGTACTTC.

The rearrangement uses TRBV30 and TRBJ1-2, with 7 bases aligning to TRBD1. The germline gives CDR1 GTSNPN, CDR2 SVGIG (reference sequence). The CDR3 covers 15 residues. V lost 4 bases and J lost 6; bases outside the gene matches: 14. The CDR3 DNA follows: TGTGCCTGGAATACGTACAGGGGAAAAAGCAATGGCTACACCTTC. Translating it yields CAWNTYRGKSNGYTF.

This chain links TRBV29-1 with TRBJ2-2; 12 nucleotides align to TRBD2. The CDR3 is 15 amino acids. The germline V gene encodes CDR1 SQVTM and CDR2 ANQGSEA. The ends lost 4 bases at V and 5 bases at J; junction bases unmatched: 5. Here the CDR3 reads CSVATSGSGTGELFF. CDR3 bases: TGCAGCGTTGCGACTAGCGGGAGTGGAACCGGGGAGCTGTTTTTT.

This clone was picked up a small number of times. The rearrangement links TRBV5-1 to TRBJ2-1; D tentatively fits TRBD1 or TRBD2 (5 bases each). The CDR3 spans 13 residues. Germline V CDR1 and CDR2: SGHRS, YFSETQ. V was clipped by 3 bases and J by 7 bases, with 11 bases between them. DNA of the CDR3: TGCGCCAGCAGCTCGGGGACGGGGAATGAGCAGTTCTTC. This codes for CASSSGTGNEQFF.

V is TRBV4-1 and J is TRBJ1-2; TRBD1 matches at 8 bases. The CDR3 is made up of 14 amino acids. V trimming: 2 bases; J trimming: 4 bases; junction bases outside the gene matches: 3. Germline CDR1 reads MGHRA; CDR2 reads YSYEKL. CDR3 nucleotide sequence: TGCGCCAGCAGCCAAACTGGACAGGGCTATGGCTACACCTTC. Encoded protein: CASSQTGQGYGYTF.

The CDR3 spells CASSQVNTVSEQYF. CDR3 nucleotides: TGCGCCAGCAGCCAAGTAAATACGGTGAGCGAGCAGTACTTC. The J gene is TRBJ2-7, the V gene TRBV4-1; D is uncertain. The CDR3 contains 14 residues. V was cut by 1 base and J by 6 bases, with 13 bases left in between. Germline V CDR1 and CDR2: MGHRA, YSYEKL.

V usage is TRBV7-3 and J usage is TRBJ2-2; D is ambiguous. This CDR3 is 12 amino acids long. Looked up from germline, CDR1 is SGHTA and CDR2 is FQGTGA. Trimming shortened V by 5 bases and J by 3 bases, and 4 bases separated the two germline ends. The CDR3 coding sequence is TGTGCCAGCAGCCTGTACACCGGGGAGCTGTTTTTT. It is translated as CASSLYTGELFF.

J is TRBJ2-3 and V is TRBV4-1; tentative D call: TRBD2 (5 bases). Germline loops: CDR1 MGHRA, CDR2 YSYEKL. V gave up 4 bases and J gave up 3 bases, with 14 bases separating them. The CDR3 extends over 15 amino acids. The CDR3 DNA reads TGCGCCAGCAGCCGCTGGGCCGGGGAAACAGATACGCAGTATTTT. Amino acid sequence: CASSRWAGETDTQYF.

The chain has TRBV5-8 and TRBJ1-1; D is possibly TRBD1 (5 bases). Germline loops: CDR1 SGHTS, CDR2 YDEGEE. This CDR3 region has 15 residues. V was cut by 6 bases and J by 0 bases, with 15 bases left in between. For the CDR3, the DNA is TGTGCCAGCACCCACTGGACAAGCATGAACACTGAAGCTTTCTTT. Translation gives CASTHWTSMNTEAFF.

This chain links TRBV18 with TRBJ2-7, with D perhaps given as TRBD1 or TRBD2 (5 bases each). The V end lost 1 base, the J end lost 7 bases, and 14 bases lay between the germline ends. This CDR3 region has 14 residues. The germline gives CDR1 KGHSH, CDR2 LQKENI. CDR3 sequence reads: CASSPRDGPWEQYF. The CDR3, as DNA: TGTGCCAGCTCACCACGGGACGGCCCCTGGGAGCAGTACTTC.

The chain links TRBV29-1 to TRBJ2-1, with D maybe TRBD2 (6 bases). Trimming shortened V by 3 bases and J by 11 bases, and 14 bases separated the two germline ends. Germline CDR1 reads SQVTM; CDR2 reads ANQGSEA. The CDR3 loop spans 12 amino acids. The chain's CDR3 is CSVDRRAGQQFF. For the CDR3, the DNA is TGCAGCGTTGACAGGCGGGCGGGGCAGCAGTTCTTC.

This clone turned up a few times. The chain is built from TRBV19 and TRBJ2-6; D is perhaps TRBD1 or TRBD2 (5 bases each). V shed 7 bases and J shed 0 bases, with 19 bases lying between them. The CDR3 contains 18 residues. Looked up from germline, CDR1 is LNHDA and CDR2 is SQIVND (reference sequence). CDR3: CASTQVGEGTSGANVLTF. The CDR3 nucleotides are TGTGCCAGTACCCAAGTGGGAGAAGGGACCTCTGGGGCCAACGTCCTGACTTTC.

This chain uses TRBV19 with TRBJ1-4; D not resolved. V dropped 5 bases and J dropped 0 bases, with 7 bases sitting between them. This CDR3 has 14 amino acids. Germline-derived CDR1 and CDR2 are LNHDA and SQIVND (reference sequence). The CDR3, as DNA: TGTGCCAGTAGTTTTCGGTCAACTAATGAAAAACTGTTTTTT. Amino acids: CASSFRSTNEKLFF.

This clone has just a few counts. This chain joins TRBV2 and TRBJ1-1; the D gene is possibly TRBD1 (6 bases). Trimming took off 5 bases at V and 3 bases at J, with 16 bases between the two ends. CDR3 length: 15 residues. Germline V CDR1 and CDR2: SNHLY, FYNNEI. Here the CDR3 DNA reads TGTGCCAGCAGTACTAGCAGGGGCGGGGACACTGAAGCTTTCTTT. Residues: CASSTSRGGDTEAFF.

This rearrangement joins TRBV28 to TRBJ2-3; a possible D gene is TRBD2 (7 bases). V was pared by 6 bases and J by 3 bases, with 19 bases between. The germline CDR1 and CDR2 sequences are MDHEN and SYDVKM. There are 16 residues in the CDR3. CDR3 coding DNA: TGTGCCAGCAGCGGAGGAGGGGGAGGGTTTACAGATACGCAGTATTTT. It specifies CASSGGGGGFTDTQYF.

With regard to this clone: A junction boundary mismatches the germline segment, possibly from a read error. This chain uses TRBV27 with TRBJ2-1; possibly TRBD1 for D (5 bases). Germline V gives CDR1 MNHEY, CDR2 SMNVEV (reference sequence). This CDR3 spans 13 amino acids. The CDR3 loop reads CASSWTSSNEQFF. The CDR3 coding sequence is TGTGCCAGCAGTTGGACATCCTCCAATGAGCAGTTCTTC.

The chain recombines TRBV5-1 with TRBJ2-7; tentative D call: TRBD1 (5 bases). Between the trimmed V and J ends, which lost 1 base and 2 bases, there was a span of 10 bases. In germline, CDR1 is SGHRS, CDR2 YFSETQ. The CDR3 loop spans 14 amino acids. In DNA, the CDR3 is TGCGCCAGCAGCTTGACAGGAGTTCCCTACGAGCAGTACTTC. Translating it yields CASSLTGVPYEQYF.

The rearrangement uses TRBV7-9 and TRBJ2-1; possibly TRBD2 for D (5 bases). Deletions cut 1 base from V and 10 bases from J, with 11 bases between. This CDR3 region has 13 residues. Germline V CDR1 and CDR2: SEHNR, FQNEAQ (reference sequence). CDR3 residues: CASSLGLEREQFF. The CDR3 bases are TGTGCCAGCAGCTTAGGGCTGGAGCGGGAGCAGTTCTTC.

The V call is TRBV4-2, the J call TRBJ2-1; the D gene is possibly TRBD1 (6 bases). Trimming left V 0 bases short and J 5 bases short, with 17 bases between. Germline loops: CDR1 LGHNA, CDR2 YNFKEQ. CDR3 length: 17 residues. Here the CDR3 DNA reads TGTGCCAGCAGCCAAGAACGTGGGGGCATGGTCGACAATGAGCAGTTCTTC. This translates into CASSQERGGMVDNEQFF.

A few counts support this clone. The chain couples TRBV18 to TRBJ1-5, with no clear D. The CDR3 is made up of 14 amino acids. Germline V CDR1 and CDR2: KGHSH, LQKENI. V was trimmed by 0 bases and J by 4 bases, leaving 7 bases between them. The CDR3, as DNA: TGTGCCAGCTCACCACCGGGAGGGAATCAGCCCCAGCATTTT. Its translation: CASSPPGGNQPQHF.

The chain carries TRBV6-5 and TRBJ1-5; D is undetermined. The V end was cut by 6 bases, the J end by 3 bases, with 12 bases between. The germline V gene has CDR1 MNHEY and CDR2 SVGAGI. The CDR3 sequence is 14 residues long. The CDR3 protein is CASRDGNSNQPQHF. CDR3 bases: TGTGCCAGCAGGGACGGGAACTCCAATCAGCCCCAGCATTTT.

The chain recombines TRBV5-1 with TRBJ1-2; D unresolved. The V gene's germline CDR1 is SGHRS and CDR2 YFSETQ. The CDR3 consists of 14 residues. V lost 0 bases and J lost 1, with 7 bases in between. CDR3 DNA: TGCGCCAGCAGCTTGGGCACTGTTAACTATGGCTACACCTTC. As protein: CASSLGTVNYGYTF.

This clone was counted ten times or more. V and J are TRBV11-3 and TRBJ2-1; TRBD2 aligns across 7 bases. This CDR3 has 17 residues. Germline CDR1 and CDR2: SGHNT and YENEEA. V was clipped by 0 bases and J by 8 bases; unmatched bases: 13. In DNA, the CDR3 is TGTGCCAGCAGCTTAGATCGGGGCGGGGGAGGTACGGATGAGCAGTTCTTC. The encoded protein is CASSLDRGGGGTDEQFF.

The CDR3 DNA reads TGTGCCAGCAGCCTGGGACTAGCGGGGGACTACCAAGAGACCCAGTACTTC. Translation: CASSLGLAGDYQETQYF. V is TRBV11-3 and J is TRBJ2-5; 14 bases line up with TRBD2. Germline V gene sequence: CDR1 SGHNT, CDR2 YENEEA. The CDR3 length is 17 residues. With V trimmed by 5 bases and J by 0 bases, 5 bases remained unmatched.